The 22 T cell receptor beta chains listed next were all sequenced from one sample in a study of cytotoxic CD8 clonotypes in ibrutinib-treated CLL. The protocol was immunoSEQ multiplex PCR, while the TCRdb copy is restricted to in-frame clones and leaves out a portion. There are 200,000 or so clones in the sample; just over 70% occur only once, and approximately 5.9% lies in the top ten. The starting material was PBMCs, obtained after 12 months of ibrutinib treatment. The receptors stem from a human donor with chronic lymphocytic leukemia.

The V call is TRBV27, the J call TRBJ1-1; D ambiguous. This CDR3 has 13 residues. With 4 bases removed from V and 6 bases from J, the gap between germline ends came to 12 bases. CDR1 is MNHEY and CDR2 is SMNVEV in the germline V gene (reference sequence). CDR3 sequence reads: CASSSPWVPEAFF. The CDR3 nucleotides are TGTGCCAGCAGTTCGCCGTGGGTCCCTGAAGCTTTCTTT.

The chain recombines TRBV7-2 with TRBJ2-3; tentatively, D is TRBD1 or TRBD2 (5 bases each). The CDR3 extends over 15 amino acids. CDR1 SGHTA and CDR2 FQGNSA come from the germline V gene. Trimming cost V 0 bases and J 6 bases, with 13 bases left between them. CDR3 sequence reads: CASSLASFREDTQYF. The CDR3 coding sequence is TGTGCCAGCAGCTTAGCCTCTTTCAGGGAGGATACGCAGTATTTT.

This clone was seen just once. Other DNA sequences in this specimen translate into the identical CDR3. The gene calls are TRBV9 and TRBJ2-2; possible D gene TRBD2, 6 bases. The germline V and J ends were trimmed by 1 base and 5 bases, with 9 bases remaining between them. This CDR3 has 14 amino acids. Germline V gene lookup returns CDR1 SGDLS and CDR2 YYNGEE. Written as DNA, the CDR3 is TGTGCCAGCAGCGTACAGGGAGGAACCGGGGAGCTGTTTTTT. Protein product: CASSVQGGTGELFF.

This clone was found a few times. The chain carries TRBV6-5 and TRBJ2-2; D perhaps matches TRBD2 (5 bases). Trimming took 1 base from V and 8 from J, leaving 14 bases between them. Germline assignment: CDR1 MNHEY and CDR2 SVGAGI. The CDR3 is made up of 15 amino acids. The CDR3 spells CASSYFWRYEGELFF. The CDR3 DNA follows: TGTGCCAGCAGTTACTTTTGGAGGTACGAAGGGGAGCTGTTTTTT.

The chain combines TRBV28 with TRBJ1-5; D is unclear. Trimming took 1 base from V and 1 from J, leaving 11 bases between them. CDR1 MDHEN and CDR2 SYDVKM come from the germline V gene. The CDR3 runs 16 residues. CDR3 in DNA: TGTGCCAGCAGTTTATACAAGAGCGAGAGCAATCAGCCCCAGCATTTT. Protein: CASSLYKSESNQPQHF.

The chain employs TRBV7-9 and TRBJ1-2; the D gene is possibly TRBD1 (6 bases). Germline V gene sequence: CDR1 SEHNR, CDR2 FQNEAQ (reference sequence). Trimming stripped 2 bases from V and 4 bases from J, with 14 bases between. This CDR3 is 15 amino acids long. The CDR3 sequence is CASSLSEWGAYGYTF. Written as DNA, the CDR3 is TGTGCCAGCAGCTTATCGGAATGGGGGGCCTATGGCTACACCTTC.

The chain has TRBV5-6 and TRBJ1-2; tentatively, D is TRBD1 (6 bases). The V end was cut by 0 bases, the J end by 5 bases, with 14 bases between. Germline CDR1 reads SGHDT; CDR2 reads YYEEEE. The CDR3 is 15 residues long. The CDR3 DNA sequence: TGTGCCAGCAGCTTGGCCTCCGGGACACGTTATGGCTACACCTTC. Encoded protein: CASSLASGTRYGYTF.

The V and J genes are TRBV6-6 and TRBJ1-1; TRBD1 matches 8 bases. Per the germline V gene, CDR1 is MNHNY and CDR2 is SVGAGI (reference sequence). The CDR3 runs 13 residues. V was pared by 8 bases and J by 1 base, with 3 bases of the junction left unmatched. CDR3 nucleotides: TGTGCCAGCCGGGACAGGAGGAACACTGAAGCTTTCTTT. Its protein product is CASRDRRNTEAFF.

The rearrangement joins TRBV5-1 to TRBJ2-7; no clear D. The CDR3 is 13 amino acids. Germline V gene lookup returns CDR1 SGHRS and CDR2 YFSETQ. The ends were cut back, 4 bases at V and 3 bases at J, with 11 bases in the middle. CDR3 loop: CASSRFSDYEQYF. The DNA of the CDR3 is TGCGCCAGCAGCCGGTTTTCAGACTACGAGCAGTACTTC.

The chain couples TRBV30 to TRBJ1-6; D is unresolved. The CDR3 has 12 amino acids. V was shortened by 3 bases and J by 10 bases, with 10 bases between the two germline ends. The germline gives CDR1 GTSNPN, CDR2 SVGIG (reference sequence). The CDR3 loop is CAWRKQPSPLHF. CDR3 DNA sequence: TGTGCCTGGAGAAAACAACCGTCACCCCTCCACTTT.

The chain carries TRBV4-2 and TRBJ1-5; no clear D gene. V gave up 0 bases and J gave up 0 bases, with 9 bases separating them. Germline CDR1 and CDR2: LGHNA and YNFKEQ. This CDR3 is built from 16 residues. CDR3 amino acids: CASSQDEGYSNQPQHF. In nucleotides, the CDR3 is TGTGCCAGCAGCCAAGATGAAGGTTATAGCAATCAGCCCCAGCATTTT.

The chain recombines TRBV5-1 with TRBJ2-1; D might be TRBD2 (6 bases). CDR1 SGHRS and CDR2 YFSETQ come from the germline V gene. The CDR3 runs 14 residues. The V gene lost 2 bases and the J gene lost 5 bases, with 11 bases spanning the gap. The CDR3 sequence: CASSLTGENNEQFF. CDR3 nucleotides: TGCGCCAGCAGCTTAACGGGGGAGAACAATGAGCAGTTCTTC.

This chain connects TRBV6-1 to TRBJ1-2; tentative D call: TRBD1 (5 bases). CDR1 MNHNS and CDR2 SASEGT come from the germline V gene. The CDR3 has 13 amino acids. V was shortened by 7 bases and J by 7 bases, with 16 bases between the two germline ends. The CDR3 loop is CASTQGLLRGYTF. In nucleotides, the CDR3 is TGTGCCAGCACTCAGGGTCTGTTGCGTGGCTACACCTTC.

This chain connects TRBV19 to TRBJ2-5; D unresolved. The CDR3 consists of 14 residues. Per germline, CDR1 LNHDA and CDR2 SQIVND (reference sequence). V lost 5 bases and J 5 bases, leaving 15 bases between the germline ends. The CDR3 DNA follows: TGTGCCAGTAGTGCCTGGAGACGCCAGGAGACCCAGTACTTC. Its protein is CASSAWRRQETQYF.

V and J are TRBV4-3 and TRBJ2-3, with D unclear. Trimming shortened V by 0 bases and J by 6 bases, and 13 bases separated the two germline ends. There are 15 residues in the CDR3. CDR1 and CDR2 (germline): LGHNA, YSLEER. The CDR3: CASSQDGFVGDTQYF. CDR3 DNA sequence: TGCGCCAGCAGCCAAGATGGATTCGTGGGGGATACGCAGTATTTT.

The chain combines TRBV6-6 with TRBJ1-5; D might be TRBD1 (6 bases). Germline V gives CDR1 MNHNY, CDR2 SVGAGI (reference sequence). This CDR3 comprises 15 residues. The germline V and J ends were trimmed by 7 bases and 4 bases, with 17 bases remaining between them. The CDR3 here is CASTTQGGGNQPQHF. For the CDR3, the DNA is TGTGCCAGCACCACACAGGGAGGGGGAAATCAGCCCCAGCATTTT.

The chain employs TRBV18 and TRBJ1-2; 8 bases are a match to TRBD1. Germline CDR1 KGHSH, CDR2 LQKENI. J gave up 4 bases and V 6 bases, and 7 bases lay outside the gene matches. The CDR3 loop spans 14 amino acids. CDR3 in amino acids: CASSTGQALYGYTF. In DNA form, the CDR3 reads TGTGCCAGCTCGACGGGACAGGCCCTCTATGGCTACACCTTC.

J is TRBJ1-3 and V is TRBV5-4; 8 bases are a match to TRBD1. Germline CDR1 is SGHNT and CDR2 is YYREEE (reference sequence). CDR3 length: 16 amino acids. Germline trimming cut 3 bases from V and 0 bases from J; bases unmatched to any gene: 5. The CDR3 nucleotides read TGTGCCAGCAGCTCCTGGGACAGGAGCTCTGGAAACACCATATATTTT. This translates into CASSSWDRSSGNTIYF.

DNA of the CDR3: TGTGCCACCAGCAGAGAGAGGGGCCCAGGGACGCAGTATTTT. Translating it yields CATSRERGPGTQYF. The chain carries TRBV15 and TRBJ2-3, with D possibly called TRBD1 or TRBD2 (5 bases each). CDR1 and CDR2 from the germline V gene are LNHNV and YYDKDF (reference sequence). There are 14 residues in the CDR3. The ends were cut back, 0 bases at V and 9 bases at J, with 13 bases in the middle.

This clone was seen a few times. V gene TRBV11-2 combines with J gene TRBJ2-1, with TRBD2 matching over 13 bases. After removal of 4 bases from V and 8 bases from J, the junction contained 5 bases not matched to a gene. Germline-derived CDR1 and CDR2 are SGHAT and FQNNGV. The CDR3 totals 15 residues. The CDR3 DNA reads TGTGCCAGCAGCTCCCCCGGGACTAGCGGGGATGAGCAGTTCTTC. This sequence encodes CASSSPGTSGDEQFF.

The chain is built from TRBV5-1 and TRBJ2-6; D could derive from TRBD1 or TRBD2 (5 bases each). Germline CDR1 is SGHRS and CDR2 is YFSETQ. The CDR3 runs to 16 residues. V was pared by 2 bases and J by 0 bases, with 9 bases between. CDR3 protein: CASSFGASSGANVLTF. In DNA form, the CDR3 reads TGCGCCAGCAGCTTCGGGGCCAGCTCTGGGGCCAACGTCCTGACTTTC.

Concerning this clone: The sample holds other DNA sequences that translate to the same CDR3. The CDR3: CASSPRVSSTDTQYF. The CDR3 region has the DNA TGTGCCAGCTCACCCAGAGTTTCTAGCACAGATACGCAGTATTTT. This sequence joins TRBV18 and TRBJ2-3; D is unresolved. Trimming shortened V by 3 bases and J by 0 bases, and 10 bases separated the two germline ends. CDR1 and CDR2 from the germline V gene are KGHSH and LQKENI. The CDR3 has 15 amino acids.